This TCR beta chain was sequenced during a study of cytomegalovirus exposure and HLA in healthy donors. Study-wide results and caveats: The authors excluded some V segments, including TRBV6-2 and TRBV6-3, as indistinguishable. It was fewer than 200 TCR beta chains that were listed as cytomegalovirus-associated.

The trim removed 3 bases at V and 2 bases at J, leaving 5 bases unmatched. The CDR3 length is 15 residues. Germline V gives CDR1 SGHAT, CDR2 FQNNGV. Comment on this clone: Its antigen is unknown.

Primers for the PCR totalled 60 Vbeta and 13 Jbeta. Sequencing was performed with immunoSEQ multiplex PCR; in TCRdb, only in-frame clones are kept and a portion is missing. Seen here are about 160,000 clones, 75% observed once, and the top ten hold approximately 2.4%. The specimen sequenced was PBMCs. The chain carries TRBV11-2 and TRBJ2-5; 8 nucleotides match TRBD2. The TCR sequence derives from a female donor in good health and CMV-seronegative. The chain's CDR3 is CASSFGPSGQETQYF. The DNA for the CDR3 is TGTGCCAGCAGCTTTGGGCCTAGCGGGCAAGAGACCCAGTACTTC.